The rows below give T cell receptor beta chains drawn from one sample of a study of blood T cell repertoires in COVID-19. Clones were sequenced by immunoSEQ multiplex PCR, and TCRdb holds only the in-frame ones, with some missing. The repertoire has under 200,000 clones, less than 85% of them found once; the top ten carry more than 7%. Sequencing was done on a sample of peripheral blood. These receptor sequences come from an older woman with COVID-19, enrolled during active disease. CDR3s leave out the opening cysteine and the closing phenylalanine or tryptophan. A D gene is named only where the DNA matches it firmly.

d_call v_call cdr3_aa
- TRBV28 ASSWAGVNTEAF
TRBD2 TRBV29-1 SVDGGDQETQY
- TRBV13 ASSLEGSGANVLT
TRBD2 TRBV7-2 ASSPRLAGGLETQY
- TRBV3-1/TRBV3-2 ASSPPVRGEKLF
TRBD2 TRBV6-6 ASSRLAGGFDEQF
TRBD2 TRBV5-1 ASSLAGTMVAGELF
- TRBV5-6 ASSYGEAEAF
TRBD1 TRBV4-2 ASSQEGRMGQLVEKLF
TRBD1 TRBV11-1 ASSPWTGTDTQY
TRBD2 TRBV7-3 ASSQGLAADTQY
- TRBV27 ASSYSGFYNEQF
- TRBV29-1 SVGHAGNQPQH
- TRBV3-1/TRBV3-2 ASSLQGDQPQH
TRBD2 TRBV5-1 ASSLSTSGGTYETQY
TRBD2 TRBV5-4 ASSLVSSGISGANVLT
TRBD1 TRBV6-5 AAQSGTGVTDTQY
- TRBV7-9 ASSLVSGETFNSPLH
- TRBV10-3 AISREYNEQF
- TRBV6-2/TRBV6-3 ASSFPSYEQY
- TRBV6-6 ASSYVDEQY
- TRBV28 ASKLAKNIQY
- TRBV4-3 ASSQDRFSYEQY
- TRBV28 ASSFLSYEQY
TRBD2 TRBV7-3 ASSLRSRTSGGSYNEQF
TRBD1 TRBV5-4 ASSLGQGIDTQY
TRBD1 TRBV18 ASSRTGTNYGYT
TRBD2 TRBV6-2/TRBV6-3 ASSYEVGTSVYNEQY
TRBD2 TRBV19 ASRRGGAEADTQY
- TRBV5-1 ASSLGTTLEQY
TRBD2 TRBV2 ASSPRTSGFEQY
- TRBV29-1 SVEGDKPYEQY
- TRBV4-2 ASSQDGGTNTGELF
TRBD2 TRBV7-9 ASSYSTSGGPETQY
- TRBV7-9 ASSPSSGAYGYT
- TRBV7-9 ASSGDMTGNYNEQF
TRBD2 TRBV7-6 ASSARLAGAAQETQY
- TRBV4-2 ASSDRVRLPYEQF
- TRBV10-1 ASSESKAGVEAF
- TRBV15 ATSTLTRDTEAF
- TRBV18 ASSPEDYEQF
- TRBV5-6 ASSQQDIQPQH
- TRBV4-2 ASSPGHESTDTQY
TRBD1 TRBV18 ASSPGQGGYNEQF
- TRBV5-8 ASSLGAGATLNSPLH
- TRBV27 ASSSSGAETQY
- TRBV20-1 SGQDQETQY
TRBD2 TRBV20-1 SASPLGLAEGYEQY
- TRBV3-1/TRBV3-2 ASSQDAGAHQPQH
TRBD2 TRBV7-9 ATSLLSGADNEQF